These T cell receptor beta chains were read from a single sample in a study of OX40 agonist ivuxolimab in advanced cancers. The table came from immunoSEQ multiplex PCR; TCRdb's copy has only in-frame clones and leaves some out. The table includes fewer than 10,000 clones, around 89% detected once. Specimen: CD4+ or CD8+ T cells sorted from blood, collected in a trial of the OX40 agonist ivuxolimab. The receptor set was obtained from an adult with an advanced solid tumor such as melanoma, head and neck, liver or kidney cancer. CDR3s include the opening cysteine and the closing phenylalanine or tryptophan. D genes are given only for firm matches. A row's size may be missing; if present it is once, few, many or a size class.

D,J,size,V,CDR3,DNA
.,TRBJ2-4,.,TRBV18,CASSPSRGDIQYF,TGTGCCAGCTCACCGAGCAGGGGGGACATTCAGTACTTC
TRBD1,TRBJ2-2,few,TRBV7-8,CASSSQGAGTGELFF,TGTGCCAGCAGCTCACAGGGGGCTGGAACCGGGGAGCTGTTTTTT
.,TRBJ1-1,few,TRBV25-1,CASSDINMNTEAFF,TGTGCCAGCAGTGACATTAACATGAACACTGAAGCTTTCTTT
TRBD2,TRBJ2-1,.,TRBV27,CASSLSPSGTYNEQFF,TGTGCCAGCAGTTTATCTCCCAGCGGGACCTACAATGAGCAGTTCTTC
.,TRBJ2-2,.,TRBV28,CASSFAGNYGELFF,TGTGCCAGCAGTTTCGCAGGGAATTACGGGGAGCTGTTTTTT
.,TRBJ1-2,.,TRBV19,CASSRTGNYGYTF,TGTGCCAGTAGTCGAACCGGCAACTATGGCTACACCTTC
.,TRBJ1-2,.,TRBV28,CASSRRVGFGGYTF,TGTGCCAGCAGCCGAAGGGTAGGGTTTGGAGGCTACACCTTC
.,TRBJ2-1,.,TRBV5-1,CASSPHYDEQFF,TGCGCCAGCAGCCCGCATTACGATGAGCAGTTCTTC
.,TRBJ2-3,.,TRBV28,CASNDRRRTDTQYF,TGTGCCAGCAATGACAGGAGACGCACAGATACGCAGTATTTT
TRBD1,TRBJ1-2,.,TRBV6-1,CASSDGDRGLGYTF,TGTGCCAGCAGTGATGGGGACAGGGGTCTTGGCTACACCTTC
.,TRBJ1-5,.,TRBV28,CASSSKRQPQHF,TGTGCCAGCAGCTCGAAGAGGCAGCCCCAGCATTTT
.,TRBJ2-3,.,TRBV7-8,CASSLVGVDTQYF,TGTGCCAGCAGCTTAGTGGGTGTAGATACGCAGTATTTT
TRBD1,TRBJ1-1,.,TRBV27,CASSRAGTGDTEAFF,TGTGCCAGCAGTCGCGCCGGGACAGGGGACACTGAAGCTTTCTTT
.,TRBJ2-4,few,TRBV18,CASSSDRNIQYF,TGTGCCAGCTCATCAGATAGAAACATTCAGTACTTC
.,TRBJ2-5,few,TRBV7-6,CASSRRFQETQYF,TGTGCCAGCAGCAGAAGGTTCCAAGAGACCCAGTACTTC
.,TRBJ2-2,.,TRBV7-8,CASIHGNSNLRTGELFF,TGTGCCAGCATTCACGGAAATAGCAATTTGAGGACCGGGGAGCTGTTTTTT
TRBD2,TRBJ2-1,.,TRBV10-3,CAISKSGSRDNEQFF,TGTGCCATCAGTAAGAGCGGGAGTCGAGACAATGAGCAGTTCTTC
.,TRBJ2-2,.,TRBV7-8,CASSQTGRTGTGELFF,TGTGCCAGCAGCCAAACAGGGAGGACTGGGACCGGGGAGCTGTTTTTT
TRBD2,TRBJ2-1,.,TRBV5-1,CASSLRASGDNEQFF,TGCGCCAGCAGCTTGCGTGCTAGCGGAGACAATGAGCAGTTCTTC
.,TRBJ2-7,.,TRBV30,CAWNVGSYEQYF,TGTGCCTGGAACGTTGGGAGTTACGAGCAGTACTTC
.,TRBJ2-7,.,TRBV5-4,CASSLAVDYEQYF,TGTGCCAGCAGCTTGGCCGTAGACTACGAGCAGTACTTC
.,TRBJ2-1,.,TRBV5-1,CASSHYRDSLNEQFF,TGCGCCAGCAGCCATTATCGGGACTCCCTGAATGAGCAGTTCTTC
TRBD1,TRBJ1-4,medium-sized,TRBV10-3,CAISPGQGLFF,TGTGCCATCAGTCCGGGACAGGGACTGTTTTTT
TRBD2,TRBJ2-1,.,TRBV6-5,CASFGRPSYNEQFF,TGTGCCAGCTTCGGGAGGCCCTCCTACAATGAGCAGTTCTTC
TRBD1,TRBJ2-3,.,TRBV29-1,CSVSTGAGLRSQYF,TGCAGCGTTTCGACAGGGGCAGGGCTCAGATCACAGTATTTT
.,TRBJ1-1,.,TRBV11-2,CASSSLTGRVNTEAFF,TGTGCCAGCAGCTCATTAACGGGCAGGGTGAACACTGAAGCTTTCTTT
.,TRBJ2-1,.,TRBV11-2,CASSLLFRPGVRYNEQFF,TGTGCCAGCAGCTTACTCTTTCGCCCGGGAGTCCGTTACAATGAGCAGTTCTTC
.,TRBJ1-2,once,TRBV4-2,CASSLGADNYGYTF,TGTGCCAGCAGCTTGGGGGCCGACAACTATGGCTACACCTTC
.,TRBJ2-7,.,TRBV6-5,CASSYRNFGYEQYF,TGTGCCAGCAGTTACCGGAATTTCGGCTACGAGCAGTACTTC
.,TRBJ1-5,.,TRBV28,CASSLNTNQPQHF,TGTGCCAGCAGTTTAAACACGAATCAGCCCCAGCATTTT
.,TRBJ2-7,.,TRBV28,CASSGALEQYF,TGTGCCAGCAGTGGAGCCCTTGAACAGTACTTC
.,TRBJ1-5,.,TRBV19,CASSRRGQPQHF,TGTGCCAGTAGTAGGAGGGGTCAGCCCCAGCATTTT
.,TRBJ1-6,once,TRBV18,CASSPIGSSYNSPLHF,TGTGCCAGCTCACCCATTGGGAGCTCCTATAATTCACCCCTCCACTTT
.,TRBJ1-6,once,TRBV6-1,CASFDGRNNSPLHF,TGTGCCAGCTTCGACGGGAGGAATAATTCACCCCTCCACTTT
TRBD1,TRBJ2-7,.,TRBV18,CASSPLRDRGHEQYF,TGTGCCAGCTCACCGCTCCGGGACAGGGGTCACGAGCAGTACTTC
.,TRBJ2-7,.,TRBV25-1,CASSPIRGRYYNEQYF,TGTGCCAGCAGTCCCATCAGGGGAAGGTACTACAACGAGCAGTACTTC
TRBD1,TRBJ1-1,.,TRBV5-7,CASSLVFARGGMNTEAFF,TGTGCCAGCAGCTTGGTGTTCGCCAGGGGGGGAATGAACACTGAAGCTTTCTTT
TRBD2,TRBJ2-5,.,TRBV25-1,CASRAGTSGRGETQYF,TGTGCCAGCAGGGCGGGGACTAGCGGGAGAGGAGAGACCCAGTACTTC
.,TRBJ1-1,.,TRBV5-5,CASSLEYSTTEAFF,TGTGCCAGCAGCTTGGAGTACAGCACTACTGAAGCTTTCTTT
TRBD1,TRBJ2-7,.,TRBV10-2,CASSQAGTGVYEQYF,TGCGCCAGCAGCCAGGCCGGGACAGGGGTCTACGAGCAGTACTTC
TRBD1,TRBJ2-6,.,TRBV7-6,CASSLVLIRQGSRGANVLTF,TGTGCCAGCAGCTTAGTACTCATACGACAGGGGTCGAGAGGGGCCAACGTCCTGACTTTC
.,TRBJ2-3,.,TRBV7-2,CASSLDPRFTDTQYF,TGTGCCAGCAGCTTAGACCCTAGGTTCACAGATACGCAGTATTTT
.,TRBJ2-7,.,TRBV19,CASSTREGSHEQYF,TGTGCCAGTAGTACCCGCGAGGGTTCCCACGAGCAGTACTTC
.,TRBJ1-2,.,TRBV28,CVAGTLTDYGYTF,TGTGTCGCAGGTACCCTGACAGACTATGGCTACACCTTC
.,TRBJ2-7,.,TRBV11-2,CASSSTYYEQYF,TGTGCCAGCAGCTCAACCTACTACGAGCAGTACTTC